Listed below are T cell receptor beta chains from one sample, sequenced in a study of blood T cells in healthy people across ages. TCRdb itself ran the 5' RACE reads through MiXCR, one entry per CDR3 protein. The repertoire has hundreds of thousands of distinct CDR3 sequences, 58% of them found once; the top ten carry about two fifths. Sequencing input: blood. All receptors derive from a man aged 55-75 years in good health. CDR3s include the opening cysteine and the closing phenylalanine or tryptophan. D genes are given only for firm matches. For some rows the clone size is stated as once, few or many, or as a class when expanded; others skip it.

D gene: .; J gene: TRBJ2-7; clone size: .; V gene: TRBV13; CDR3 DNA: TGTGCCAGCAGCTTAGGCGTAGGGAACTCCTACGAGCAGTACTTC; CDR3 protein: CASSLGVGNSYEQYF
D gene: .; J gene: TRBJ1-2; clone size: few; V gene: TRBV28; CDR3 DNA: TGTGCCAGCAGTCCCCCGACCCTTCGAATATCGAAGGGCGCAAAAAATAACTATGGCTACACCTTC; CDR3 protein: CASSPPTLRISKGAKNNYGYTF
D gene: TRBD1; J gene: TRBJ1-2; clone size: once; V gene: TRBV5-1; CDR3 DNA: TGCGCCAGCAGCTTGGTGTCCGGGACAGGGTCTGGCACCTTC; CDR3 protein: CASSLVSGTGSGTF
D gene: TRBD2; J gene: TRBJ2-1; clone size: .; V gene: TRBV5-1; CDR3 DNA: TGCGCCAGCAGCCACAGGACTAGCGGGGGGCCGAGCTCCTACAATGAGCAGTTCTTC; CDR3 protein: CASSHRTSGGPSSYNEQFF
D gene: .; J gene: TRBJ1-1; clone size: .; V gene: TRBV4-2; CDR3 DNA: TGTGCCAGCAGCCAAGGAGGGACGAGGAACACTGAAGCTTTCTTT; CDR3 protein: CASSQGGTRNTEAFF
D gene: .; J gene: TRBJ2-3; clone size: .; V gene: TRBV7-2; CDR3 DNA: TGTGCCAGCAGCAGGAGGGGGACCGCTTTGGGGGATACGCAGTATTTT; CDR3 protein: CASSRRGTALGDTQYF
D gene: TRBD1; J gene: TRBJ2-5; clone size: .; V gene: TRBV10-3; CDR3 DNA: TGTGCCATCAGGGCAGGGGGCTTCCAAGAGACCCAGTACTTC; CDR3 protein: CAIRAGGFQETQYF
D gene: .; J gene: TRBJ2-1; clone size: .; V gene: TRBV9; CDR3 DNA: TGTGCCAGCAGCAAAGACAGAGATGAGCAGTTCTTC; CDR3 protein: CASSKDRDEQFF
D gene: .; J gene: TRBJ2-2; clone size: .; V gene: TRBV24-1; CDR3 DNA: TGTGCCACCAGTGATTATGGAGCCGGGGAGCTGTTTTTT; CDR3 protein: CATSDYGAGELFF
D gene: TRBD1; J gene: TRBJ2-3; clone size: .; V gene: TRBV18; CDR3 DNA: TGTGCCAGCTCACCGGGACAGGGCGGGTTAGATACGCAGTATTTT; CDR3 protein: CASSPGQGGLDTQYF
D gene: .; J gene: TRBJ2-1; clone size: .; V gene: TRBV20-1; CDR3 DNA: TGCTGTGCTAGAATTCCAGGAACCAATGAGCAGTTCTTC; CDR3 protein: CCARIPGTNEQFF
D gene: .; J gene: TRBJ2-7; clone size: .; V gene: TRBV12-3/TRBV12-4; CDR3 DNA: TGTGCCAGCAGGCGGGCAGCGAATAGGGAGCAGTACTTC; CDR3 protein: CASRRAANREQYF
D gene: .; J gene: TRBJ2-3; clone size: .; V gene: TRBV6-5; CDR3 DNA: TGTGCCAGCAGTTACTCCCACGATTCGCTGGGTACGCAGTATTTT; CDR3 protein: CASSYSHDSLGTQYF
D gene: .; J gene: TRBJ2-3; clone size: .; V gene: TRBV5-1; CDR3 DNA: TGCGCCAGCAGCCTAGCGCCCGGGTTAGATACGCAGTATTTT; CDR3 protein: CASSLAPGLDTQYF
D gene: .; J gene: TRBJ2-7; clone size: .; V gene: TRBV29-1; CDR3 DNA: TGCAGCGTTCAGACAGGCGACGCGGGCTTGTACTTC; CDR3 protein: CSVQTGDAGLYF
D gene: TRBD1; J gene: TRBJ1-2; clone size: .; V gene: TRBV4-1; CDR3 DNA: TGCGCCAGCAGCCAAGAACGGGCAGGGGGTCCCTTTGGCTATGGCTACACCTTC; CDR3 protein: CASSQERAGGPFGYGYTF
D gene: .; J gene: TRBJ2-6; clone size: many; V gene: TRBV3-1; CDR3 DNA: TGTGCCAGCAGCCAAGGGGGGGCCAACGTCCTGACTTTC; CDR3 protein: CASSQGGANVLTF
D gene: .; J gene: TRBJ1-2; clone size: many; V gene: TRBV6-6; CDR3 DNA: TGTGCCAGCACCCTAGACCGACAGGATCATGGCTACACCTTC; CDR3 protein: CASTLDRQDHGYTF
D gene: .; J gene: TRBJ1-4; clone size: .; V gene: TRBV20-1; CDR3 DNA: TGCAGTGCTAGTGCCTCCCGGGACTATAATGAAAAACTGTTTTTT; CDR3 protein: CSASASRDYNEKLFF